Listed here are 9 T cell receptor beta chains from one sample, sequenced in a study of shared clonotypes between healthy human individuals. Some clones are missing from TCRdb's copy, which holds only in-frame ones; the method was immunoSEQ multiplex PCR. The profile covers about 2.4 million clones, with under 95% appearing a single time and roughly 0.36% taken by the ten largest. The sequenced sample consisted of naive CD4+ T cells from PBMCs. Noted subset: CD45RA+ positively selected. These receptors all stem from a man younger than 35 in good health. Some clones in this sample may be carry-over from other donors' samples.

Worth noting for this clone: Additional DNA sequences in this sample encode the identical CDR3. J is TRBJ2-3 and V is TRBV30; no reliable D call. The CDR3 runs 12 residues. V was shortened by 0 bases and J by 5 bases, with 6 bases between the two germline ends. CDR1 and CDR2 (germline): GTSNPN, SVGIG (reference sequence). CDR3 in DNA: TGTGCCTGGAGTGTACGGCGAGATACGCAGTATTTT. This codes for CAWSVRRDTQYF.

The J gene is TRBJ2-5, the V gene TRBV5-1; TRBD1 matches at 8 bases. Germline V gives CDR1 SGHRS, CDR2 YFSETQ. The CDR3 consists of 15 residues. The ends lost 3 bases at V and 1 base at J; junction bases unmatched: 5. CDR3 DNA: TGCGCCAGCAGCTGGGGGGACAGGAGCCAAGAGACCCAGTACTTC. As protein: CASSWGDRSQETQYF.

The chain links TRBV29-1 to TRBJ2-7, with unresolved D. The germline V and J ends were trimmed by 4 bases and 8 bases, with 21 bases remaining between them. CDR1 SQVTM and CDR2 ANQGSEA come from the germline V gene. The CDR3 runs 14 residues. CDR3 sequence: CSVGVPAPIWQQYF. DNA for the CDR3: TGCAGCGTTGGTGTGCCGGCTCCCATATGGCAGCAGTACTTC.

J is TRBJ1-2 and V is TRBV5-4; tentative D call: TRBD1 (5 bases). Looked up from germline, CDR1 is SGHNT and CDR2 is YYREEE (reference sequence). V lost 3 bases to trimming and J lost 8 bases, with 17 bases between them. This CDR3 is 14 amino acids long. The CDR3 sequence: CASSYGTTTGGYTF. CDR3 sequence (DNA): TGTGCCAGCAGCTACGGGACTACGACGGGGGGCTACACCTTC.

About this clone: Other nucleotide sequences from this sample produce the same CDR3. This rearrangement joins TRBV11-3 to TRBJ2-1; TRBD1 might be the D (6 bases). The CDR3 contains 15 residues. V shed 1 base and J shed 2 bases, with 9 bases lying between them. Germline V CDR1 and CDR2: SGHNT, YENEEA. CDR3 region: CASSLGQGTYNEQFF. The CDR3 DNA is TGTGCCAGCAGCTTAGGTCAGGGGACCTACAATGAGCAGTTCTTC.

For this clone: Additional DNA sequences in this sample encode the identical CDR3. The CDR3 protein is CASSLTETQYF. The CDR3 region has the DNA TGTGCCAGCAGCTTGACGGAAACCCAGTACTTC. J is TRBJ2-5 and V is TRBV7-2, with D uncertain. CDR1 is SGHTA and CDR2 is FQGNSA in the germline V gene. With 3 bases removed from V and 8 bases from J, the gap between germline ends came to 7 bases. The CDR3 loop spans 11 amino acids.

On this clone: This sample also contains other DNA sequences that code for the same CDR3. V is TRBV7-3 and J is TRBJ1-2; D is uncertain. CDR3 length equals 12 residues. CDR1 SGHTA and CDR2 FQGTGA come from the germline V gene. With 0 bases removed from V and 6 bases from J, the gap between germline ends came to 5 bases. The CDR3, as DNA: TGTGCCAGCAGCTTAACAGGGCATGGCTACACCTTC. This encodes CASSLTGHGYTF.

The rearrangement uses TRBV19 and TRBJ1-2; 8 nucleotides match TRBD1. In germline, CDR1 is LNHDA, CDR2 SQIVND (reference sequence). This CDR3 is built from 13 residues. The V segment lost 7 bases and the J segment 2 bases; nucleotides outside the gene matches: 3. CDR3 nucleotides: TGTGCCAGTATGACAGGGGCGAACTATGGCTACACCTTC. Its translation: CASMTGANYGYTF.

This clone showed up just once. The gene calls are TRBV6-1 and TRBJ2-1; TRBD1 agrees at 12 bases. With 10 bases clipped from V and 8 bases from J, the junction kept 12 bases outside the gene matches. CDR3 size: 15 residues. The germline V gene encodes CDR1 MNHNS and CDR2 SASEGT. CDR3 amino acids: CATSSTGQGAYEQFF. CDR3 DNA sequence: TGTGCCACCAGCTCTACGGGACAGGGGGCGTATGAGCAGTTCTTC.